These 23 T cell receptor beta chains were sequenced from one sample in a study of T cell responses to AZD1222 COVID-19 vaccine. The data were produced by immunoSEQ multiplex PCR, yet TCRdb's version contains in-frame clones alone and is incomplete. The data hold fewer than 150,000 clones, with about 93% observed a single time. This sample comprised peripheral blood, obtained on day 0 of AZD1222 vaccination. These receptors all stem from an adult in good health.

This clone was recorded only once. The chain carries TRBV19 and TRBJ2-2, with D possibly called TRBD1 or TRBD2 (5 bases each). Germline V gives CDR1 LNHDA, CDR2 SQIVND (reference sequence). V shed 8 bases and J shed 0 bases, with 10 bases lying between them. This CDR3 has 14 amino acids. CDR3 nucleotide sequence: TGTGCCAGTCGGGGACGCCCGAACACCGGGGAGCTGTTTTTT. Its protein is CASRGRPNTGELFF.

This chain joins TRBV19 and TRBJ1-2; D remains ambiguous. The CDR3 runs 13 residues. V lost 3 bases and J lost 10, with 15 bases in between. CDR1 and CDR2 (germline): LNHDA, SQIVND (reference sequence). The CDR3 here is CASSMARGLDYTF. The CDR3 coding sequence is TGTGCCAGTAGTATGGCCCGGGGTCTTGACTACACCTTC.

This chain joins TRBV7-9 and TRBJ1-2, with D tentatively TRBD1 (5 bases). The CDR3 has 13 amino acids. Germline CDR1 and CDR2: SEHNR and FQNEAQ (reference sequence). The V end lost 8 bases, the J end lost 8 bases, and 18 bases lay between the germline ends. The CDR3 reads CASSDGAVGGYTF. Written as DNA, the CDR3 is TGTGCCAGCTCTGACGGGGCAGTGGGCGGCTACACCTTC.

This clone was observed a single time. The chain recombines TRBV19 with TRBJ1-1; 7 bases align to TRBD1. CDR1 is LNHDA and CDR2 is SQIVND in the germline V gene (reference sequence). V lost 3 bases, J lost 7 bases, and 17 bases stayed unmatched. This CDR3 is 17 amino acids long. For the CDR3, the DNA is TGTGCCAGTAGTATCCTAAGGGGCAGACAGGGTCAAGATGAAGCTTTCTTT. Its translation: CASSILRGRQGQDEAFF.

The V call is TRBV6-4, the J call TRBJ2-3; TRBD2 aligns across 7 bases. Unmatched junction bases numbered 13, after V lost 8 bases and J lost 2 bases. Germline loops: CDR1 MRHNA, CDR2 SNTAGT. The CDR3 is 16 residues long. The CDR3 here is CASWVGGDRDTDTQYF. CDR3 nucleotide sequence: TGTGCCAGCTGGGTGGGAGGGGATCGGGACACAGATACGCAGTATTTT.

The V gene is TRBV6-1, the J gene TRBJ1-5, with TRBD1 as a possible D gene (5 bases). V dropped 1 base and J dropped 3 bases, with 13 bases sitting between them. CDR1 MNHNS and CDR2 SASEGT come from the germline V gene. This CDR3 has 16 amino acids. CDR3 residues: CASSEVSARVNQPQHF. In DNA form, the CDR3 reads TGTGCCAGCAGTGAAGTCTCGGCCAGGGTCAATCAGCCCCAGCATTTT.

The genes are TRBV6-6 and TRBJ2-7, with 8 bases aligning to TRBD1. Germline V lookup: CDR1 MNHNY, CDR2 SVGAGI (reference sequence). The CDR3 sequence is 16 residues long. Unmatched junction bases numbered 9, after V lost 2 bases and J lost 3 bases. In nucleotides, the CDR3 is TGTGCCAGCAGTTACCCAGACAGGGGCCCGAGCTACGAGCAGTACTTC. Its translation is CASSYPDRGPSYEQYF.

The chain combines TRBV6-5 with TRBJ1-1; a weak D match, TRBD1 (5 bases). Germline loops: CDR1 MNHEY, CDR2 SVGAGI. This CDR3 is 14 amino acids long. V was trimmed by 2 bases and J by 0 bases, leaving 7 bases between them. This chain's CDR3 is CASSYGAMNTEAFF. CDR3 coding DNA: TGTGCCAGCAGTTACGGGGCTATGAACACTGAAGCTTTCTTT.

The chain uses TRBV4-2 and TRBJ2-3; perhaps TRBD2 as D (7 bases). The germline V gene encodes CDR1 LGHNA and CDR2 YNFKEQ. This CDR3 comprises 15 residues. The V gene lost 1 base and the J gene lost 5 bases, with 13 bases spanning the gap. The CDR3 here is CASSQVAGALDTQYF. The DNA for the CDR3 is TGTGCCAGCAGCCAAGTCGCGGGGGCTTTAGATACGCAGTATTTT.

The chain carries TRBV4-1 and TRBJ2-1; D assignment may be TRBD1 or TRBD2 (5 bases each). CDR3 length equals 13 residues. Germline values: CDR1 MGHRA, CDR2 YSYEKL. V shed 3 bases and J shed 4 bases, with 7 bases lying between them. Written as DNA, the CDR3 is TGCGCCAGCAGCCAGGGACCATACAATGAGCAGTTCTTC. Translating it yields CASSQGPYNEQFF.

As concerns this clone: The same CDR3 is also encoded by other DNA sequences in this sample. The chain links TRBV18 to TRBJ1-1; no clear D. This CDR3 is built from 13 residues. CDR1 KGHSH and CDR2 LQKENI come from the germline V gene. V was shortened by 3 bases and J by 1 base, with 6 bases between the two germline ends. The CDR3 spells CASSPAGNTEAFF. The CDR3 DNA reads TGTGCCAGCTCACCCGCGGGGAACACTGAAGCTTTCTTT. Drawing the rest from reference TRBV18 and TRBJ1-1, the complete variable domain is NAGVMQNPRHLVRRRGQEARLRCSPMKGHSHVYWYRQLPEEGLKFMVYLQKENIIDESGMPKERFSAEFPKEGPSILRIQQVVRGDSAAYFCASSPAGNTEAFFGQGTRLTVV.

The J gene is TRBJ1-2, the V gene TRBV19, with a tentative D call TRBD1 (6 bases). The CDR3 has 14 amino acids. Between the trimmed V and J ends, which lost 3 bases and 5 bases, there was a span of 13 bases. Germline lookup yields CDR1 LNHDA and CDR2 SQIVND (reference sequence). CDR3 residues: CASSMPQGIYGYTF. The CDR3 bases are TGTGCCAGTAGTATGCCCCAGGGGATATATGGCTACACCTTC. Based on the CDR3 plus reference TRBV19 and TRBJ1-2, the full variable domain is DGGITQSPKYLFRKEGQNVTLSCEQNLNHDAMYWYRQDPGQGLRLIYYSQIVNDFQKGDIAEGYSVSREKKESFPLTVTSAQKNPTAFYLCASSMPQGIYGYTFGSGTRLTVV.

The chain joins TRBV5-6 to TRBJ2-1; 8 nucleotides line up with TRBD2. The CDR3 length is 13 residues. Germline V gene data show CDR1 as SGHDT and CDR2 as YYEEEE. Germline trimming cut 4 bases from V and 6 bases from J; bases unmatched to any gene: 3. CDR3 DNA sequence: TGTGCCAGCAGCCCCGGGGGGGCCAATGAGCAGTTCTTC. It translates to CASSPGGANEQFF.

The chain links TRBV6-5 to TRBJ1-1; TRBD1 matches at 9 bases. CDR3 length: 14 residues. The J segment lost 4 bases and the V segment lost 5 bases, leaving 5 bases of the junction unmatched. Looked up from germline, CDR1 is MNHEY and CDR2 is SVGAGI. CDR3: CASSTQGAGTEAFF. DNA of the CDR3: TGTGCCAGCAGTACACAGGGGGCGGGCACTGAAGCTTTCTTT.

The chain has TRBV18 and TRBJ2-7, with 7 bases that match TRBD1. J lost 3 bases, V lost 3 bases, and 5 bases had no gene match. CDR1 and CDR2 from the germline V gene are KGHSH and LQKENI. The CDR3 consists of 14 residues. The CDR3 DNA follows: TGTGCCAGCTCACCCCCGGGACAGTACTACGAGCAGTACTTC. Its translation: CASSPPGQYYEQYF.

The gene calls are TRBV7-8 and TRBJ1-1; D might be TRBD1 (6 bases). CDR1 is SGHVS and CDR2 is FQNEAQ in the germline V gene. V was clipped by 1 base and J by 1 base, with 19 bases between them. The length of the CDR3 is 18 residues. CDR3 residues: CASSLDLRGKKANTEAFF. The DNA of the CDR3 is TGTGCCAGCAGCTTAGATCTCAGGGGTAAAAAGGCGAACACTGAAGCTTTCTTT.

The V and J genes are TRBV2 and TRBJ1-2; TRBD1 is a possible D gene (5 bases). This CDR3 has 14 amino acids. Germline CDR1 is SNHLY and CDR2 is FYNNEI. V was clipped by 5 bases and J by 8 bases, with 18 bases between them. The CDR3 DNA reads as TGTGCCAGCAGTACCAGCTTGGGGGAGGGAGGCTACACCTTC. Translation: CASSTSLGEGGYTF.

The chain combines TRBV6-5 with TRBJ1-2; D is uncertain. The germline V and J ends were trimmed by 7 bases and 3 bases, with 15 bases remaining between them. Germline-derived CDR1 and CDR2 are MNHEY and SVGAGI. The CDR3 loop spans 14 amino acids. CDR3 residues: CASKAFGRDYGYTF. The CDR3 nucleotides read TGTGCCAGCAAGGCCTTCGGCCGCGACTATGGCTACACCTTC.

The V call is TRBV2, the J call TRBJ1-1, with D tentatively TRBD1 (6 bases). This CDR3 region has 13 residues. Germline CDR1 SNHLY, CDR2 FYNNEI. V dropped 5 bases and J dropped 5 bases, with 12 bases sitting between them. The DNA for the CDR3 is TGTGCCAGCAGTTGGGGGGCAGGGACTGAAGCTTTCTTT. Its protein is CASSWGAGTEAFF.

Here the CDR3 reads CASRAQGGNQPQHF. The DNA of the CDR3 is TGTGCCAGCAGGGCCCAAGGGGGTAATCAGCCCCAGCATTTT. The chain joins TRBV28 to TRBJ1-5, with D tentatively TRBD1 (6 bases). There are 14 residues in the CDR3. In germline, CDR1 is MDHEN, CDR2 SYDVKM. The V end was cut by 6 bases, the J end by 4 bases, with 13 bases between.

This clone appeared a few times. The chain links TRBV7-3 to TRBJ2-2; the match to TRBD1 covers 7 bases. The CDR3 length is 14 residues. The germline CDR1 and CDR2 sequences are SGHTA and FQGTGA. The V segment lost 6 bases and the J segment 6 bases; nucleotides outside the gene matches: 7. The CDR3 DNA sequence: TGTGCCAGCAGGTCGCAAGGACAGGCCGGGGAGCTGTTTTTT. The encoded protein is CASRSQGQAGELFF.

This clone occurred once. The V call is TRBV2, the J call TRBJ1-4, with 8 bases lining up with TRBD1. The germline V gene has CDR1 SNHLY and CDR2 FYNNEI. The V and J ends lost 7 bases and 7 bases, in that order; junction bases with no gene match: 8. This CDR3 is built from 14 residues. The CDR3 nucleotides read TGTGCCAGCATATCCGACAGGGGCGGTGAAAAACTGTTTTTT. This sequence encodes CASISDRGGEKLFF.

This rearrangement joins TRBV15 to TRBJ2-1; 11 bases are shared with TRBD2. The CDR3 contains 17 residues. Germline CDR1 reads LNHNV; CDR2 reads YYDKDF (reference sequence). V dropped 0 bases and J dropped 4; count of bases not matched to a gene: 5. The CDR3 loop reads CATSRDLASGGYNEQFF. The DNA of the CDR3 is TGTGCCACCAGCAGAGATCTGGCTAGCGGGGGGTACAATGAGCAGTTCTTC.